This is a list of T cell receptor beta chains from one sample in a study of vaccination and CD4 T cells after COVID-19. These receptors' targets are unknown. One entry per CDR3 protein results from TCRdb running MiXCR on the PCR reads. The table has about 12,000 distinct CDR3 sequences, about a third seen once. The sample consisted of CD4+ T cells from blood, cultured in vitro, taken before SARS-CoV-2 vaccination. The receptors come from a human donor who received a COVID-19 vaccine. CDR3s include the opening cysteine and the closing phenylalanine or tryptophan. The D gene is left open where the match is weak. Size is omitted from some rows. Given values are once, few, many or a class for expanded clones.

clone size	J gene	D gene	V gene	CDR3 protein	CDR3 DNA
few	TRBJ1-6	.	TRBV25-1	CASSDRVHNSPLHF	TGTGCCAGCAGTGACAGGGTCCATAATTCACCCCTCCACTTT
.	TRBJ2-1	TRBD2	TRBV10-1	CASSEFTSGGGEQFF	TGCGCCAGCAGTGAGTTCACTAGCGGGGGGGGTGAGCAGTTCTTC
medium-sized	TRBJ2-7	.	TRBV19	CASSTPNRAEQYF	TGTGCCAGTAGTACTCCGAACAGGGCCGAGCAGTACTTC
.	TRBJ2-3	TRBD2	TRBV20-1	CSARSALAANTDTRYF	TGCAGTGCTAGAAGCGCACTAGCGGCGAACACAGATACGCGGTATTTT
.	TRBJ1-3	TRBD1	TRBV5-1	CASSLVQGAFGNTIYF	TGCGCCAGCAGCTTGGTTCAGGGGGCGTTCGGAAACACCATATATTTT
.	TRBJ1-1	.	TRBV6-1	CASTLGHVNTEAFF	TGTGCCAGCACTTTGGGACACGTAAACACTGAAGCTTTCTTT
.	TRBJ2-1	.	TRBV7-2	CASSLLAYEQFF	TGTGCCAGCAGCTTACTAGCCTATGAGCAGTTCTTC
.	TRBJ1-1	.	TRBV5-4	CASSRREGGNTEAFF	TGTGCCAGCAGCCGGCGTGAAGGGGGGAACACTGAAGCTTTCTTT
few	TRBJ2-3	TRBD2	TRBV27	CASKHLGLAGQTDTQYF	TGTGCCAGCAAGCATCTCGGTCTAGCGGGACAAACAGATACGCAGTATTTT
.	TRBJ2-7	TRBD2	TRBV5-4	CASSPQGLAGGSSYEQYF	TGTGCCAGCAGCCCACAGGGACTAGCGGGGGGTTCTTCCTACGAGCAGTACTTC
medium-sized	TRBJ1-6	.	TRBV10-2	CASSEPASPSSPLHF	TGCGCCAGCAGTGAGCCGGCCTCTCCTTCTTCACCCCTCCACTTT
.	TRBJ1-1	TRBD1	TRBV12-5	CASGPTGILSTEAFF	TGTGCTAGTGGCCCGACAGGGATCCTTTCCACTGAAGCTTTCTTT
medium-sized	TRBJ1-2	.	TRBV20-1	CSASAGLNYGYTF	TGCAGTGCTAGCGCAGGGTTGAACTATGGCTACACCTTC
.	TRBJ2-3	TRBD1	TRBV20-1	CSAETETGGTDTQYF	TGCAGTGCTGAGACTGAGACAGGGGGCACAGATACGCAGTATTTT
medium-sized	TRBJ1-2	TRBD1	TRBV25-1	CASSDPGQGNFYGYTF	TGTGCCAGCAGTGATCCTGGACAGGGGAATTTCTATGGCTACACCTTC
.	TRBJ2-3	TRBD2	TRBV20-1	CSASGTSGEDAQYF	TGCAGTGCTTCCGGGACTAGCGGGGAAGATGCGCAGTATTTT
few	TRBJ1-5	.	TRBV30	CAWSAGTNQPQHF	TGTGCCTGGAGTGCAGGCACCAATCAGCCCCAGCATTTT
medium-sized	TRBJ1-1	.	TRBV7-9	CASSFQNTEAFF	TGTGCCAGCAGCTTTCAGAACACTGAAGCTTTCTTT
.	TRBJ1-1	.	TRBV12-3/TRBV12-4	CANSLSVTRAEAFF	TGTGCCAACAGTTTATCGGTCACAAGGGCTGAAGCTTTCTTT
few	TRBJ1-5	.	TRBV10-3	CAISDYLHQPQHF	TGTGCCATCAGTGACTATTTGCATCAGCCCCAGCATTTT
.	TRBJ2-5	TRBD2	TRBV7-2	CASSPQTSGGDTQYF	TGTGCCAGCAGCCCCCAGACTAGCGGGGGGGACACCCAGTACTTC
.	TRBJ1-6	TRBD1	TRBV7-9	CASSLEAGPQGALHF	TGTGCCAGCAGCTTAGAGGCGGGGCCCCAGGGGGCCCTCCACTTT
.	TRBJ1-1	.	TRBV29-1	CSVDHESVNTEAFF	TGCAGCGTTGACCACGAGAGCGTGAACACTGAAGCTTTCTTT
.	TRBJ1-5	.	TRBV28	CASSFTGPNQPQHF	TGTGCCAGCAGTTTTACAGGACCCAATCAGCCCCAGCATTTT
.	TRBJ2-7	TRBD2	TRBV7-3	CASSLTSGGGLTGEQYF	TGTGCCAGCAGCTTAACTAGCGGGGGAGGTCTGACCGGCGAGCAGTACTTC
.	TRBJ1-2	.	TRBV2	CASRGTFGYGYTF	TGTGCCAGCAGGGGGACCTTTGGCTATGGCTACACCTTC
.	TRBJ2-5	.	TRBV11-3	CASSLGRRPLYEETQYF	TGTGCCAGCAGCTTAGGCAGGCGGCCCCTGTATGAGGAGACCCAGTACTTC
.	TRBJ2-1	TRBD2	TRBV25-1	CASSESNWAQRTSGYNEQFF	TGTGCCAGCAGTGAATCTAATTGGGCCCAGAGGACTAGCGGGTACAATGAGCAGTTCTTC
once	TRBJ1-3	.	TRBV20-1	CSARVVDNSGNTIYF	TGCAGTGCTAGAGTCGTCGATAACTCTGGAAACACCATATATTTT
few	TRBJ1-5	TRBD1	TRBV18	CASSPGGQGLNQPQHF	TGTGCCAGCTCACCGGGGGGACAGGGACTCAATCAGCCCCAGCATTTT
.	TRBJ1-1	.	TRBV7-2	CASSLAPLQSTEAFF	TGTGCCAGCAGCTTGGCCCCTCTCCAGAGCACTGAAGCTTTCTTT
few	TRBJ2-1	TRBD1	TRBV6-5	CASSSGTGVDEQFF	TGTGCCAGCAGTTCCGGGACAGGGGTCGATGAGCAGTTCTTC
.	TRBJ1-1	.	TRBV7-2	CASSLDGWNTEAFF	TGTGCCAGCAGCTTAGACGGTTGGAACACTGAAGCTTTCTTT
few	TRBJ1-2	TRBD1	TRBV28	CASSLGQLGYGYTF	TGTGCCAGCAGTTTGGGACAGCTTGGCTATGGCTACACCTTC
few	TRBJ1-2	.	TRBV20-1	CSASTGAAGGYTF	TGCAGTGCTAGTACGGGGGCTGCTGGTGGCTACACCTTC
few	TRBJ2-4	.	TRBV5-6	CASSLVFGVVAKNIQYF	TGTGCCAGCAGCTTGGTATTCGGAGTCGTAGCCAAAAACATTCAGTACTTC
.	TRBJ1-3	TRBD1	TRBV27	CASSLPRGITGNTIYF	TGTGCCAGCAGTTTACCCAGGGGGATCACTGGAAACACCATATATTTT
.	TRBJ2-5	.	TRBV15	CATGRDRSTVGGTQYF	TGTGCCACCGGCAGAGATCGCTCGACAGTCGGCGGGACCCAGTACTTC
.	TRBJ1-3	.	TRBV12-3/TRBV12-4	CASSFRPRGSGNTIYF	TGTGCCAGCAGTTTCCGACCCCGGGGATCTGGAAACACCATATATTTT
.	TRBJ1-1	.	TRBV7-8	CASSNRETNTEAFF	TGTGCCAGCAGCAACAGGGAAACGAACACTGAAGCTTTCTTT
once	TRBJ2-7	TRBD1	TRBV25-1	CASTIGQGVPYEQYF	TGTGCCAGCACTATTGGACAGGGCGTTCCCTACGAGCAGTACTTC
.	TRBJ2-2	TRBD2	TRBV18	CASSPLPAGGTNTGELFF	TGTGCCAGCTCACCACTACCAGCGGGGGGGACGAACACCGGGGAGCTGTTTTTT
few	TRBJ1-1	.	TRBV6-1	CASSRSGFTEAFF	TGTGCCAGCAGCCGGTCGGGATTCACTGAAGCTTTCTTT
few	TRBJ1-2	TRBD1	TRBV6-1	CASSEGTGGNYGYTF	TGTGCCAGCAGTGAGGGGACAGGTGGTAACTATGGCTACACCTTC
.	TRBJ2-7	TRBD1	TRBV25-1	CASADRVGAYEQYF	TGTGCCAGCGCAGACAGGGTCGGGGCCTACGAGCAGTACTTC
.	TRBJ2-2	TRBD1	TRBV6-1	CASTQDRAGTGELFF	TGTGCCAGCACCCAGGACAGGGCGGGAACCGGGGAGCTGTTTTTT
.	TRBJ2-7	TRBD2	TRBV20-1	CSARRTSGGAWEQYF	TGCAGTGCTAGGAGGACTAGCGGGGGGGCCTGGGAGCAGTACTTC
.	TRBJ1-2	TRBD1	TRBV6-5	CASSYPGTGNYGYTF	TGTGCCAGCAGTTACCCCGGGACAGGGAACTATGGCTACACCTTC
.	TRBJ2-7	TRBD2	TRBV7-2	CASSLVPLRGDYEQYF	TGTGCCAGCAGCTTAGTCCCTTTGCGGGGGGACTACGAGCAGTACTTC
few	TRBJ2-3	TRBD2	TRBV2	CALQGLAGSDTQYF	TGTGCCCTCCAGGGACTAGCGGGGTCAGATACGCAGTATTTT
.	TRBJ2-3	TRBD2	TRBV5-4	CASRLAGGRGTDTQYF	TGTGCCAGCAGACTAGCGGGGGGGAGGGGCACAGATACGCAGTATTTT
few	TRBJ2-7	.	TRBV2	CASSGYNRGGEQYF	TGTGCCAGCAGTGGCTATAACAGGGGGGGGGAGCAGTACTTC
few	TRBJ1-2	TRBD1	TRBV24-1	CATSDAQGAYGGYTF	TGTGCCACCAGTGATGCACAGGGGGCTTATGGAGGCTACACCTTC
.	TRBJ1-1	.	TRBV14	CASSQLAGGTWNTEAFF	TGTGCCAGCAGCCAGTTGGCGGGGGGGACGTGGAACACTGAAGCTTTCTTT
.	TRBJ1-4	.	TRBV25-1	CASSGHRAFVEKLFF	TGTGCCAGCAGTGGCCACAGGGCTTTCGTAGAAAAACTGTTTTTT
few	TRBJ1-2	.	TRBV2	CASRDPPAGYTF	TGTGCCAGCAGGGACCCGCCGGCTGGCTACACCTTC
.	TRBJ2-3	TRBD1	TRBV6-5	CASSYGDRVTDTQYF	TGTGCCAGCAGTTACGGGGACAGGGTCACAGATACGCAGTATTTT
few	TRBJ1-1	.	TRBV7-6	CASSARRGGANTEAFF	TGTGCCAGCAGCGCCCGGCGGGGAGGGGCGAACACTGAAGCTTTCTTT
few	TRBJ1-5	.	TRBV20-1	CSARRSDQPQHF	TGCAGTGCTAGAAGGTCTGATCAGCCCCAGCATTTT